The clone carrying this T cell receptor (beta chain) has just a few counts. Mismatch with germline at one junction end may stem from a read error. The record originates from a study of cytomegalovirus exposure and HLA in healthy donors. The PCR employed 60 Vbeta primers together with 13 Jbeta primers. Libraries were prepared by immunoSEQ multiplex PCR; TCRdb keeps only in-frame clonotypes and omits some of them. The table lists about 150,000 clones, 75% to 90% of them singletons, with roughly 7.7% in the top ten. The CDR3 extends over 14 amino acids. Germline V gives CDR1 SEHNR, CDR2 FQNEAQ (reference sequence).

This TCR was sampled from a woman in her 50s in good health and CMV-seropositive. The sequenced sample consisted of PBMCs. The chain employs TRBV7-9 and TRBJ1-4; 7 bases are a match to TRBD1. The CDR3 spells CASILQGRDEKLFF. The DNA of the CDR3 is TGTGCCAGCATCTTACAGGGGAGGGATGAAAAACTGTTTTTT.